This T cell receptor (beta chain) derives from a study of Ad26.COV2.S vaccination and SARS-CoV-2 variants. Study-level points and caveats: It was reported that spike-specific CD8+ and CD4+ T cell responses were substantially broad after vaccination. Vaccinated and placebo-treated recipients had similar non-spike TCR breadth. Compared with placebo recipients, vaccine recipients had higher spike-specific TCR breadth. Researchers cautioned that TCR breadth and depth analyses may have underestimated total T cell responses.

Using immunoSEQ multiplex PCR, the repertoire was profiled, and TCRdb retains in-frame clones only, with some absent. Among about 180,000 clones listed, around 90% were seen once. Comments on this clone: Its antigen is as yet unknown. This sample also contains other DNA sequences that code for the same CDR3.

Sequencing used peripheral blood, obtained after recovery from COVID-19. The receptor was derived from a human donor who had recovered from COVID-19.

CDR3 DNA: TGTGCCAGCAGCGTGTTTATGAACACTGAAGCTTTCTTT. This translates into CASSVFMNTEAFF. The chain employs TRBV9 and TRBJ1-1; D unresolved. The CDR3 loop spans 13 amino acids. Germline CDR1 and CDR2: SGDLS and YYNGEE. V was pared by 2 bases and J by 0 bases, with 5 bases between.